Listed below are T cell receptor beta chains from one sample, sequenced in a study of blood T cell repertoires in COVID-19. Sequenced by immunoSEQ multiplex PCR; TCRdb stores in-frame clones only, minus some. This sample has more than 150,000 clones, with under 85% found just once. Specimen: peripheral blood. Source of these receptors: a human donor in a cohort sampled during active COVID-19. CDR3s include the opening cysteine and the closing phenylalanine or tryptophan. The order of the fields is J gene, D gene, V gene, clone size, CDR3 DNA, CDR3 protein. The D gene is left open where the match is weak. Not all rows give a size; the values are once, few, many and, for expanded clones, a class.

>TRBJ1-2|TRBD1|TRBV5-1|.
TGCGCCAGCAGCCCGGACAGGGTAGGGTCATTACCCTATTTC
CASSPDRVGSLPYF
>TRBJ2-1|.|TRBV2|.
TGTGCCAGCACCGAGGGCATGAACAATGAGCAGTTCTTC
CASTEGMNNEQFF
>TRBJ1-2|TRBD1|TRBV2|.
TGTGCCAGCAGTCCAGGGGGGAACTATGGCTACACCTTC
CASSPGGNYGYTF
>TRBJ2-1|.|TRBV11-2|.
TGTGCCAGCAGCCTAGAGCTTCACAGTAACAATGAGCAGTTCTTC
CASSLELHSNNEQFF
>TRBJ1-1|TRBD1|TRBV10-3|.
TGTGCCATCAGTGTCATCGCACCGGGACAGATGAACACTGAAGCTTTCTTT
CAISVIAPGQMNTEAFF
>TRBJ1-1|.|TRBV9|.
TGTGCCAGCAGCCCCATGGGAGGGAGGAACACTGAAGCTTTCTTT
CASSPMGGRNTEAFF
>TRBJ1-2|TRBD1|TRBV11-2|.
TGTGCCAGCAGCTTTACAGGGGTTTATGGCTACACCTTC
CASSFTGVYGYTF
>TRBJ1-5|.|TRBV4-1|.
TGCGCCAGCAGCCAAGATACCTTATCTACCCTGGATCAGCCCCAGCATTTT
CASSQDTLSTLDQPQHF
>TRBJ1-5|.|TRBV19|few
TGTGCCAGTAGTACCAGGGTCCTGCAGCCCCAGCATTTT
CASSTRVLQPQHF
>TRBJ2-1|TRBD1|TRBV30|.
TGTGCCTGGAGTCTCAAGACAGGGGGCGGCTACAATGAGCAGTTCTTC
CAWSLKTGGGYNEQFF
>TRBJ1-4|.|TRBV15|.
TGTGCCACCAGCATAGATCGGAGAAAACTGTTTTTT
CATSIDRRKLFF
>TRBJ1-2|TRBD1|TRBV29-1|.
TGCAGCGTTTGGGACAGGGACTATGGCTACACCTTC
CSVWDRDYGYTF
>TRBJ2-1|.|TRBV7-9|.
TGTGCCAGCAGCTTAGAGGGCAGGGAGTTCTTC
CASSLEGREFF
>TRBJ2-5|TRBD2|TRBV4-1|.
TGCGCCAGCAGCCAGACTAGCGGGGGTTCCGAAGAGACCCAGTACTTC
CASSQTSGGSEETQYF
>TRBJ2-1|TRBD1|TRBV6-5|.
TGTGCCAGCAGTAAGCGACAGGGCCAAGATGAGCAGTTCTTC
CASSKRQGQDEQFF
>TRBJ1-2|TRBD1|TRBV19|.
TGTGCCAGTAGTGCGACAGGGGCGGGCTATGGCTACACCTTC
CASSATGAGYGYTF
>TRBJ2-7|.|TRBV7-9|few
TGTGCCAGCAGCTTAGGTACTTACGAGCAGTACTTC
CASSLGTYEQYF
>TRBJ1-1|TRBD1|TRBV5-1|.
TGCGCCAGTCGACAGGGGTTGGGTACTGAAGCTTTCTTT
CASRQGLGTEAFF
>TRBJ2-5|.|TRBV5-5|.
TGTGCCAGCAGCTCCGCCAGCGTACAAGAGACCCAGTACTTC
CASSSASVQETQYF
>TRBJ2-7|.|TRBV11-2|few
TGTGCCAGCAGCTCCACAGGGAACTACGAGCAGTACTTC
CASSSTGNYEQYF
>TRBJ1-2|.|TRBV5-1|.
TGCGCCAGCAGCTTGGCCCGAGATTATGGCTACACCTTC
CASSLARDYGYTF
>TRBJ1-2|.|TRBV5-1|.
TGCGCCAGCAGCTTGGACAGCACTTATGGCTACACCTTC
CASSLDSTYGYTF
>TRBJ2-1|.|TRBV3-1/TRBV3-2|.
TGTGCCAGCAGCCAAGATTATTCAGGGGTAGGAGAGCAGTTCTTC
CASSQDYSGVGEQFF
>TRBJ2-7|.|TRBV7-2|once
TGTGCCAGCAGCTTAGTGGTAATGGGGGCCCTACCCTACGAGCAGTACTTC
CASSLVVMGALPYEQYF
>TRBJ1-1|.|TRBV19|.
TGTGCCAGTAGTCCCGACAGCCTGAACACTGAAGCTTTCTTT
CASSPDSLNTEAFF
>TRBJ1-2|.|TRBV14|.
TGTGCCAGCAGCCAAGTGGGGGCCCTATTTAACTATGGCTACACCTTC
CASSQVGALFNYGYTF
>TRBJ1-3|.|TRBV5-8|.
TGTGCCAGCAGCTTGGGACAGTTCAGCTCTGGAAACACCATATATTTT
CASSLGQFSSGNTIYF